The rows below give T cell receptor beta chains drawn from one sample of a study of OX40 agonist ivuxolimab in advanced cancers. Generated by immunoSEQ multiplex PCR, the TCRdb table keeps only in-frame clones and is missing some. The repertoire holds tens of thousands of clones, with around four fifths as singletons. The source was CD4+ or CD8+ T cells sorted from blood, collected in a trial of the OX40 agonist ivuxolimab. These receptor sequences come from an adult with an advanced solid tumor such as melanoma, head and neck, liver or kidney cancer. The CDR3 runs from the conserved cysteine through the conserved F or W. The order of the fields is clone size, V gene, J gene, D gene, CDR3 DNA, CDR3 protein. A D gene is named only where the DNA matches it firmly. Where a row states a size, it is once, few, many or the class of an expanded clone; other rows omit it.

>once|TRBV13|TRBJ2-2|.
TGTGCCAGCAGCGCTGCGAACACCGGGGAGCTGTTTTTT
CASSAANTGELFF
>.|TRBV6-6|TRBJ2-1|.
TGTGCCAGCAGTTCAGTTGGGTACAATGAGCAGTTCTTC
CASSSVGYNEQFF
>medium-sized|TRBV7-9|TRBJ2-7|.
TGTGCCAGCAGCTTAGCCGGGAGAAAAGACTACGAGCAGTACTTC
CASSLAGRKDYEQYF
>.|TRBV6-5|TRBJ2-3|.
TGTGCCAGCAGCCGAAAGGGCACAGATACGCAGTATTTT
CASSRKGTDTQYF
>once|TRBV6-5|TRBJ1-3|.
TGTGCCAGCAGTGACTCTGGAAACACCATATATTTT
CASSDSGNTIYF
>.|TRBV29-1|TRBJ1-1|.
TGCAGCGTTGATGGGCGGGGGACGACCAACACTGAAGCTTTCTTT
CSVDGRGTTNTEAFF
>.|TRBV13|TRBJ2-5|.
TGTGCCAGCAGCTTAGTCGGCGGGGAAGAGACCCAGTACTTC
CASSLVGGEETQYF
>.|TRBV28|TRBJ1-1|TRBD1
TGTGCCAGCAGTCCGAGCGGGACAGGGAACACTGAAGCTTTCTTT
CASSPSGTGNTEAFF
>.|TRBV19|TRBJ1-2|.
TGTGCCAGTAGTTCCCAGGGTGGTGGCTACACCTTC
CASSSQGGGYTF
>.|TRBV7-9|TRBJ2-3|TRBD2
TGTGCCAGCAGCTTCGGCGGGGGGGGCACAGATACGCAGTATTTT
CASSFGGGGTDTQYF
>.|TRBV19|TRBJ1-1|.
TGTGCCAGTAGTACGTCTGGGGGAAGGACTGAAGCTTTCTTT
CASSTSGGRTEAFF
>.|TRBV25-1|TRBJ2-1|.
TGTGCCAGCAGTGAAAGCGGGTACTACAATGAGCAGTTCTTC
CASSESGYYNEQFF
>few|TRBV5-1|TRBJ1-5|.
TGCGCCAGCAGCACCGGTCCTGATCAGCCCCAGCATTTT
CASSTGPDQPQHF
>.|TRBV11-3|TRBJ2-5|TRBD2
TGTGCCAGCAGCGCCCGGACTAGCGGGGGGACGGAGACCCAGTACTTC
CASSARTSGGTETQYF
>once|TRBV2|TRBJ1-2|TRBD1
TGTGCCAGCAGTAACCAACAGGGGTTTTGGGGCTACACCTTC
CASSNQQGFWGYTF
>.|TRBV21-1|TRBJ2-1|.
TGTGCCAGCAGCAAAGGGAGGAAGCGGGAGCAGTTCTTC
CASSKGRKREQFF
>.|TRBV2|TRBJ1-5|.
TGTGCCACCTCCCGACAGTTTAGCAATCAGCCCCAGCATTTT
CATSRQFSNQPQHF